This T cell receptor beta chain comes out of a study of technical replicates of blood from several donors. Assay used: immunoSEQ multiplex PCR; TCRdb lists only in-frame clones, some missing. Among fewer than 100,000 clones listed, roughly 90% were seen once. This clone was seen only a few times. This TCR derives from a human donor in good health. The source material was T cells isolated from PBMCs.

The CDR3 nucleotides are TGTGCCAGCACCCCTCACGACTGGGACACTGAAGCTTTCTTT. Amino acid sequence: CASTPHDWDTEAFF. This chain connects TRBV6-1 to TRBJ1-1, with unresolved D. V lost 7 bases and J lost 3, with 15 bases in between. Germline CDR1 is MNHNS and CDR2 is SASEGT. This CDR3 has 14 amino acids.